These 21 T cell receptor beta chains came from one sample sequenced in a study of cytomegalovirus exposure and HLA in healthy donors. PCR primers comprised 60 Vbeta and 13 Jbeta primers. TCRdb's copy holds only in-frame clones and misses some; the assay was immunoSEQ multiplex PCR. The table shows some 190,000 clones, with approximately 80% occurring only once. Input material: PBMCs. The receptors were gathered from a man aged 18 to 35 in good health and CMV-seronegative.

This chain uses TRBV19 with TRBJ1-2, with D tentatively TRBD1 (5 bases). V dropped 4 bases and J dropped 4 bases, with 13 bases sitting between them. Germline CDR1 reads LNHDA; CDR2 reads SQIVND (reference sequence). This CDR3 comprises 14 residues. The CDR3 protein is CASSTWTDSYGYTF. The DNA for the CDR3 is TGTGCCAGTAGTACGTGGACCGACAGCTATGGCTACACCTTC.

The V call is TRBV6-5, the J call TRBJ2-7; TRBD1 matches at 8 bases. The ends lost 2 bases at V and 3 bases at J; junction bases unmatched: 6. The CDR3 runs to 15 residues. CDR1 MNHEY and CDR2 SVGAGI come from the germline V gene. The CDR3: CASSYGVGQGYEQYF. In DNA form, the CDR3 reads TGTGCCAGCAGTTACGGGGTCGGACAGGGCTACGAGCAGTACTTC.

The gene calls are TRBV10-3 and TRBJ2-1; D is ambiguous. Germline assignment: CDR1 ENHRY and CDR2 SYGVKD. Trimming removed 7 bases from V and 2 bases from J, with 9 bases in between. This CDR3 region has 13 residues. The CDR3 is CAIIPKPYNEQFF. The CDR3 DNA is TGTGCCATCATACCAAAGCCCTACAATGAGCAGTTCTTC.

This clone has at least ten counts. An end of the junction does not agree with germline; a read error may underlie this. The rearrangement links TRBV27 to TRBJ1-1; TRBD1 matches at 8 bases. The CDR3 runs to 16 residues. CDR1 is MNHEY, CDR2 SMNVEV, per germline (reference sequence). The CDR3 reads CASRLLPTGGGTEAFF. The CDR3 DNA reads as TGTGCCAGCAGGTTATTGCCCACAGGGGGAGGAACTGAAGCTTTCTTT.

CDR3 sequence: CASSSPTGDGETQYF. For the CDR3, the DNA is TGTGCCAGCAGCTCGCCAACAGGGGATGGGGAGACCCAGTACTTC. The chain has TRBV5-6 and TRBJ2-5, with 7 nucleotides matching TRBD1. Germline CDR1 is SGHDT and CDR2 is YYEEEE. Trimming removed 3 bases from V and 5 bases from J; junction bases left unmatched: 10. The CDR3 runs to 15 residues.

The rearrangement links TRBV6-5 to TRBJ2-5, with D perhaps matching TRBD2 (6 bases). Germline V gene data show CDR1 as MNHEY and CDR2 as SVGAGI. The CDR3 is 16 amino acids. Trimming removed 2 bases at V and 4 bases at J, with 17 bases between. This CDR3 reads CASSYGGSILGETQYF. In DNA form, the CDR3 reads TGTGCCAGCAGTTACGGGGGGTCCATTTTGGGAGAGACCCAGTACTTC.

The V call is TRBV7-2, the J call TRBJ2-7; maybe TRBD2 (6 bases). The V gene lost 2 bases and the J gene lost 5 bases, with 16 bases spanning the gap. Germline CDR1 and CDR2: SGHTA and FQGNSA. This CDR3 region has 15 residues. The chain's CDR3 is CASSLISGESHEQYF. The DNA for the CDR3 is TGTGCCAGCAGCTTAATATCGGGGGAATCCCACGAGCAGTACTTC.

This clone was found once. The chain carries TRBV20-1 and TRBJ2-7; D unresolved. V was shortened by 1 base and J by 5 bases, with 6 bases between the two germline ends. CDR3 size: 11 residues. Germline assignment: CDR1 DFQATT and CDR2 SNEGSKA (reference sequence). DNA of the CDR3: TGCAGTGCTAGAGTAGTCCACGAGCAGTACTTC. This translates into CSARVVHEQYF.

The chain employs TRBV5-1 and TRBJ2-3; D may be TRBD1 (5 bases). CDR1 and CDR2 from the germline V gene are SGHRS and YFSETQ. V was cut by 2 bases and J by 2 bases, with 6 bases left in between. The CDR3 contains 13 residues. The CDR3, as DNA: TGCGCCAGCAGCTTACAGGACACAGATACGCAGTATTTT. Translating it yields CASSLQDTDTQYF. Full variable domain (remainder filled in from reference TRBV5-1 and TRBJ2-3): KAGVTQTPRYLIKTRGQQVTLSCSPISGHRSVSWYQQTPGQGLQFLFEYFSETQRNKGNFPGRFSGRQFSNSRSEMNVSTLELGDSALYLCASSLQDTDTQYFGPGTRLTVL.

V gene TRBV28 combines with J gene TRBJ2-1; D is perhaps TRBD2 (5 bases). The V gene's germline CDR1 is MDHEN and CDR2 SYDVKM. CDR3 length equals 12 residues. The V gene lost 3 bases and the J gene lost 9 bases, with 9 bases spanning the gap. In DNA, the CDR3 is TGTGCCAGCAGTTTCTCACGGGGTGAGCAGTTCTTC. This translates into CASSFSRGEQFF.

J is TRBJ1-4 and V is TRBV4-1; 12 nucleotides line up with TRBD1. Germline CDR1 and CDR2: MGHRA and YSYEKL. Trimming took 2 bases from V and 8 from J; bases not matched to a gene: 9. The CDR3 extends over 17 amino acids. The CDR3: CASSQFGDRGQQEKLFF. The CDR3 nucleotides are TGCGCCAGCAGCCAATTCGGGGACAGGGGGCAACAGGAAAAACTGTTTTTT.

The table lists this clone with a count of one. This chain uses TRBV7-3 with TRBJ2-1; 7 bases fit TRBD2. The CDR3 consists of 19 residues. The V and J ends lost 1 base and 0 bases, in that order; junction bases with no gene match: 12. Germline V gene data show CDR1 as SGHTA and CDR2 as FQGTGA. Here the CDR3 reads CASSLREGLAVISYNEQFF. CDR3 DNA sequence: TGTGCCAGCAGCTTAAGAGAGGGGCTAGCGGTTATCTCCTACAATGAGCAGTTCTTC.

V and J are TRBV6-1 and TRBJ1-1, with D hard to call. From germline, CDR1 is MNHNS and CDR2 SASEGT. V was trimmed by 8 bases and J by 11 bases, leaving 15 bases between them. The CDR3 extends over 11 amino acids. The chain's CDR3 is CASAPRPRAFF. CDR3 nucleotide sequence: TGTGCCAGCGCGCCCAGGCCTCGGGCTTTCTTT.

The rearrangement joins TRBV28 to TRBJ2-7, with 7 positions matching TRBD1. The CDR3 is made up of 15 amino acids. From germline, CDR1 is MDHEN and CDR2 SYDVKM. The V segment lost 5 bases and the J segment 2 bases; nucleotides outside the gene matches: 9. The DNA of the CDR3 is TGTGCCAGCAGTCCCGGACAGGCCGGAACCTACGAGCAGTACTTC. It codes for CASSPGQAGTYEQYF.

The chain combines TRBV10-3 with TRBJ1-2, with 10 bases matching TRBD1. The length of the CDR3 is 14 residues. V trimming: 6 bases; J trimming: 6 bases; junction bases outside the gene matches: 7. CDR1 ENHRY and CDR2 SYGVKD come from the germline V gene. Written as DNA, the CDR3 is TGTGCCATCAGCTCCCCGGGACAGGGGAATGGCTACACCTTC. Translating gives CAISSPGQGNGYTF.

J is TRBJ1-3 and V is TRBV5-1; TRBD1 aligns across 7 bases. V shed 4 bases, J shed 1 base, and the junction held 5 bases outside the gene matches. The CDR3 totals 15 residues. Germline CDR1 is SGHRS and CDR2 is YFSETQ. The CDR3 spells CASSPDRPSGNTIYF. DNA for the CDR3: TGCGCCAGCAGCCCGGACAGGCCTTCTGGAAACACCATATATTTT.

The chain recombines TRBV7-9 with TRBJ2-1; 7 bases are a match to TRBD1. V shed 3 bases and J 2 bases; nucleotides not matched to a gene: 4. The germline V gene has CDR1 SEHNR and CDR2 FQNEAQ (reference sequence). There are 15 residues in the CDR3. The CDR3 DNA reads as TGTGCCAGCAGCTTGACCGGGACAGCCTACAATGAGCAGTTCTTC. The encoded protein is CASSLTGTAYNEQFF.

This sequence joins TRBV4-1 and TRBJ2-7, with a tentative D call TRBD2 (5 bases). V gave up 0 bases and J gave up 7 bases, with 13 bases separating them. The CDR3 extends over 14 amino acids. Germline-derived CDR1 and CDR2 are MGHRA and YSYEKL. The DNA of the CDR3 is TGCGCCAGCAGCCAAGAAGAGCGGCGCGGGGAGCAGTACTTC. Translation gives CASSQEERRGEQYF.

This clone was found a few times. The CDR3 region is CASSRSKHRDSNEKLFF. The CDR3 region has the DNA TGTGCCAGCAGCCGGAGCAAACACCGGGACTCAAATGAAAAACTGTTTTTT. The V gene is TRBV7-9, the J gene TRBJ1-4; possibly TRBD1 for D (5 bases). Deletions cut 5 bases from V and 5 bases from J, with 21 bases between. Germline V gives CDR1 SEHNR, CDR2 FQNEAQ (reference sequence). This CDR3 is built from 17 residues.

The chain is built from TRBV18 and TRBJ2-7; 12 positions agree with TRBD1. Germline-derived CDR1 and CDR2 are KGHSH and LQKENI. This CDR3 contains 15 residues. The V and J ends lost 3 bases and 6 bases, in that order; junction bases with no gene match: 6. DNA for the CDR3: TGTGCCAGCTCACCGGGCGGGACAGGGGGCCTCGAGCAGTACTTC. Translation gives CASSPGGTGGLEQYF.

The chain combines TRBV7-2 with TRBJ1-2; the match to TRBD1 covers 8 bases. Per the germline V gene, CDR1 is SGHTA and CDR2 is FQGNSA. The CDR3 covers 15 residues. The V gene end was trimmed by 1 base and the J gene end by 4 bases; junction bases not matched to a gene: 5. The CDR3 protein is CASSLVAGGRYGYTF. CDR3 nucleotide sequence: TGTGCCAGCAGCTTAGTTGCAGGGGGCCGCTATGGCTACACCTTC.